This is a list of T cell receptor beta chains from one sample in a study of cytomegalovirus exposure and HLA in healthy donors. TCRdb's table, derived via immunoSEQ multiplex PCR, lists solely in-frame clones and lacks some. Found here are roughly 130,000 clones, 75% to 90% of them singletons; the top ten hold 1%. Sequencing was performed on PBMCs. These receptors were obtained from a man aged 40-55 years in good health and CMV-seronegative. The CDR3 runs from the conserved cysteine through the conserved F or W. Each record gives: V gene, D gene, J gene, clone size, CDR3 DNA, CDR3 protein. A D gene is named only where the DNA matches it firmly. Clone size is stated in some rows and not others, as once, few, many or a class when expanded.

V gene: TRBV27; D gene: TRBD2; J gene: TRBJ2-3; clone size: .; CDR3 DNA: TGTGCCAGCAGTTTTCTAGCGGGAGCCGATACGCAGTATTTT; CDR3 protein: CASSFLAGADTQYF
V gene: TRBV2; D gene: .; J gene: TRBJ2-5; clone size: once; CDR3 DNA: TGTGCCAGCAGCGCCGGGATAATAGGGGAGACCCAGTACTTC; CDR3 protein: CASSAGIIGETQYF
V gene: TRBV6-1; D gene: .; J gene: TRBJ1-5; clone size: .; CDR3 DNA: TGTGCCAGCAGTGAATTTGCAAGACTCAATCAGCCCCAGCATTTT; CDR3 protein: CASSEFARLNQPQHF
V gene: TRBV10-3; D gene: .; J gene: TRBJ2-2; clone size: .; CDR3 DNA: TGTGCCATCAGTGAGTCTCGGAACACCGGGGAGCTGTTTTTT; CDR3 protein: CAISESRNTGELFF
V gene: TRBV2; D gene: .; J gene: TRBJ2-2; clone size: .; CDR3 DNA: TGTGCCTGCCGAGAAACTCCCAACACCGGGGAGCTGTTTTTT; CDR3 protein: CACRETPNTGELFF
V gene: TRBV2; D gene: .; J gene: TRBJ2-5; clone size: .; CDR3 DNA: TGTGCCCTGCCCGGCACCCCCGGGGAGACCCAGTACTTC; CDR3 protein: CALPGTPGETQYF
V gene: TRBV27; D gene: .; J gene: TRBJ1-1; clone size: .; CDR3 DNA: TGTGCCAGCAGTTTATTCCAGGGTGTCGGCACTGAAGCTTTCTTT; CDR3 protein: CASSLFQGVGTEAFF
V gene: TRBV2; D gene: TRBD1; J gene: TRBJ2-7; clone size: .; CDR3 DNA: TGTGCCAGCAGTAGGGGGCTGAGCTCCTACGAGCAGTACTTC; CDR3 protein: CASSRGLSSYEQYF
V gene: TRBV7-2; D gene: .; J gene: TRBJ1-2; clone size: .; CDR3 DNA: TGTGCCAGCAGCTTAGCGCCGACAGGAGTTTATGGCTACACCTTC; CDR3 protein: CASSLAPTGVYGYTF
V gene: TRBV29-1; D gene: TRBD2; J gene: TRBJ2-1; clone size: .; CDR3 DNA: TGCAGCGTTGATGGGGGGGATCCGGGGAATGAGCAGTTCTTC; CDR3 protein: CSVDGGDPGNEQFF
V gene: TRBV7-8; D gene: .; J gene: TRBJ1-2; clone size: .; CDR3 DNA: TGTGCCAGCAGCCCAAGAGGGCGGTTAGAGCGCGGCTACACCTTC; CDR3 protein: CASSPRGRLERGYTF
V gene: TRBV6-4; D gene: .; J gene: TRBJ2-1; clone size: .; CDR3 DNA: TGTGCCAGCAGTCCAGTTTCGTCCTACAATGAGCAGTTCTTC; CDR3 protein: CASSPVSSYNEQFF
V gene: TRBV2; D gene: .; J gene: TRBJ2-3; clone size: few; CDR3 DNA: TGTGCCACCCCCATAGCGGACTACACAGATACGCAGTATTTT; CDR3 protein: CATPIADYTDTQYF
V gene: TRBV7-9; D gene: TRBD2; J gene: TRBJ2-1; clone size: .; CDR3 DNA: TGTGCCAGCAGCTTAAGGGGACTACCCTCATTTTCCTACAATGAGCAGTTCTTC; CDR3 protein: CASSLRGLPSFSYNEQFF
V gene: TRBV6-5; D gene: .; J gene: TRBJ2-7; clone size: .; CDR3 DNA: TGTGCCAGCAGACCTCCCGACAGGTCCTACGAGCAGTACTTC; CDR3 protein: CASRPPDRSYEQYF
V gene: TRBV9; D gene: .; J gene: TRBJ1-5; clone size: few; CDR3 DNA: TGTGCCAGCAGTATGGGGCCTGGCCGTAATCAGCCCCAGCATTTT; CDR3 protein: CASSMGPGRNQPQHF
V gene: TRBV7-2; D gene: .; J gene: TRBJ1-2; clone size: few; CDR3 DNA: TGTGCCAGCAGCTATACTATGGCCGGGGGCTACACCTTC; CDR3 protein: CASSYTMAGGYTF
V gene: TRBV6-1; D gene: TRBD1; J gene: TRBJ1-6; clone size: .; CDR3 DNA: TGTGCCAGCAGCAATGCCTACACAGGGGCGCACTTT; CDR3 protein: CASSNAYTGAHF
V gene: TRBV27; D gene: .; J gene: TRBJ2-7; clone size: .; CDR3 DNA: TGTGCCAGCAGTTATGTTAGCGGCTCCTACGAGCAGTACTTC; CDR3 protein: CASSYVSGSYEQYF
V gene: TRBV15; D gene: TRBD2; J gene: TRBJ2-7; clone size: .; CDR3 DNA: TGTGCCACCAGCAGAGAGGGACTAGGACCCTACGAGCAGTACTTC; CDR3 protein: CATSREGLGPYEQYF
V gene: TRBV5-1; D gene: .; J gene: TRBJ2-3; clone size: .; CDR3 DNA: TGCGCCAGCAGCGTTGGAGGGGGAGGGATGGTCTCAGATACGCAGTATTTT; CDR3 protein: CASSVGGGGMVSDTQYF
V gene: TRBV15; D gene: TRBD1; J gene: TRBJ1-4; clone size: .; CDR3 DNA: TGTGCCACCAGCAGAGCCCCGGGACAGATTAATGAAAAACTGTTTTTT; CDR3 protein: CATSRAPGQINEKLFF
V gene: TRBV28; D gene: .; J gene: TRBJ1-5; clone size: .; CDR3 DNA: TGTGCCAGCAGTCAACTGGGGGGTCAGCCCCAGCATTTT; CDR3 protein: CASSQLGGQPQHF
V gene: TRBV4-2; D gene: TRBD2; J gene: TRBJ2-1; clone size: .; CDR3 DNA: TGTGCCAGCAGCCAAGATCCGGGGACTACAAACAATGAGCAGTTCTTC; CDR3 protein: CASSQDPGTTNNEQFF
V gene: TRBV28; D gene: .; J gene: TRBJ2-6; clone size: .; CDR3 DNA: TGTGCCAGCAGCGTACTCTCTGGGGCCAACGTCCTGACTTTC; CDR3 protein: CASSVLSGANVLTF
V gene: TRBV5-4; D gene: .; J gene: TRBJ2-1; clone size: .; CDR3 DNA: TGTGCCAGCAGCGTGGGGGAGGCCTACAATGAGCAGTTCTTC; CDR3 protein: CASSVGEAYNEQFF
V gene: TRBV6-1; D gene: .; J gene: TRBJ1-1; clone size: .; CDR3 DNA: TGTGCCAGCAGCATCGCTCGGGGGACTGAAGCTTTCTTT; CDR3 protein: CASSIARGTEAFF
V gene: TRBV18; D gene: TRBD2; J gene: TRBJ2-5; clone size: .; CDR3 DNA: TGTGCCAGCTCACTCGGGACTAGCGGTGCCCAAGAGACCCAGTACTTC; CDR3 protein: CASSLGTSGAQETQYF
V gene: TRBV5-1; D gene: .; J gene: TRBJ2-1; clone size: .; CDR3 DNA: TGCGCCAGCAGCTTAGGTCCTGCGACTTCGGGTGAGCAGTTCTTC; CDR3 protein: CASSLGPATSGEQFF
V gene: TRBV15; D gene: .; J gene: TRBJ1-1; clone size: .; CDR3 DNA: TGTGCCACCAGCAGAAGCTCCGGGACATCAAAAGCTTTCTTT; CDR3 protein: CATSRSSGTSKAFF
V gene: TRBV18; D gene: .; J gene: TRBJ1-1; clone size: .; CDR3 DNA: TGTGCCAGCTCTAGCGAGGGTGGGAGTACTGAAGCTTTCTTT; CDR3 protein: CASSSEGGSTEAFF
V gene: TRBV21-1; D gene: .; J gene: TRBJ2-3; clone size: .; CDR3 DNA: TGTGCCCGCCCCCCGGGCCGCGGGGGGGAAAACACAGATACGCAGTATTTT; CDR3 protein: CARPPGRGGENTDTQYF
V gene: TRBV25-1; D gene: TRBD1; J gene: TRBJ1-5; clone size: .; CDR3 DNA: TGTGCCAGCGTGGGACAGGGGAGCAATCAGCCCCAGCATTTT; CDR3 protein: CASVGQGSNQPQHF
V gene: TRBV2; D gene: .; J gene: TRBJ1-2; clone size: .; CDR3 DNA: TGTGCCAGCGGCGAGACAGGCAGGGCTAACTATGGCTACACCTTC; CDR3 protein: CASGETGRANYGYTF
V gene: TRBV6-5; D gene: TRBD2; J gene: TRBJ2-3; clone size: .; CDR3 DNA: TGTGCCAGCAAGCGGGGGGCGGCAGATACGCAGTATTTT; CDR3 protein: CASKRGAADTQYF
V gene: TRBV7-9; D gene: TRBD2; J gene: TRBJ2-3; clone size: .; CDR3 DNA: TGTGCCAGCAGCTTGGCTTTAGCGGGGAGGACAGATACGCAGTATTTT; CDR3 protein: CASSLALAGRTDTQYF
V gene: TRBV5-1; D gene: TRBD2; J gene: TRBJ2-5; clone size: .; CDR3 DNA: TGCGCCAGCAGCGTAGAGCCCGGGAGCGGGGGAGAGACCCAGTACTTC; CDR3 protein: CASSVEPGSGGETQYF
V gene: TRBV29-1; D gene: TRBD1; J gene: TRBJ2-7; clone size: .; CDR3 DNA: TGCAGCGCCACCCCCACTTACAGGGGTCCCCCAGGCGAGCAGTACTTC; CDR3 protein: CSATPTYRGPPGEQYF
V gene: TRBV27; D gene: TRBD1; J gene: TRBJ1-2; clone size: .; CDR3 DNA: TGTGCCACCGAAGGACAGGGAGGTAGCGGCTACACCTTC; CDR3 protein: CATEGQGGSGYTF
V gene: TRBV4-1; D gene: TRBD1; J gene: TRBJ2-7; clone size: .; CDR3 DNA: TGCGCCAGCAGCCACGCGGGACAGGCTAGCTCCTACGAGCAGTACTTC; CDR3 protein: CASSHAGQASSYEQYF
V gene: TRBV30; D gene: TRBD2; J gene: TRBJ2-3; clone size: .; CDR3 DNA: TGTGCCTGGACTAGCGGGGGGGCGGATACGCAGTATTTT; CDR3 protein: CAWTSGGADTQYF
V gene: TRBV2; D gene: .; J gene: TRBJ2-1; clone size: .; CDR3 DNA: TGTGCCAGCAACCGGCCCTCCCCTAGAAGCTTCTACAATGAGCAGTTCTTC; CDR3 protein: CASNRPSPRSFYNEQFF
V gene: TRBV7-7; D gene: TRBD2; J gene: TRBJ2-5; clone size: few; CDR3 DNA: TGTGCCAGCAGCTTAGGGGCGAGTAGCGGGAACCAAGAGACCCAGTACTTC; CDR3 protein: CASSLGASSGNQETQYF
V gene: TRBV7-9; D gene: .; J gene: TRBJ1-1; clone size: .; CDR3 DNA: TGTGCCAGCAGCTTAGTCAGGGGCATGAACACTGAAGCTTTCTTT; CDR3 protein: CASSLVRGMNTEAFF
V gene: TRBV5-1; D gene: TRBD1; J gene: TRBJ2-7; clone size: .; CDR3 DNA: TGCGCCAGCAGCCCGGGACAGGGAATCCCCTACGAGCAGTACTTC; CDR3 protein: CASSPGQGIPYEQYF
V gene: TRBV2; D gene: .; J gene: TRBJ2-5; clone size: .; CDR3 DNA: TGTGCCAGCGCTCGAGGCGGAGGAGAGACCCAGTACTTC; CDR3 protein: CASARGGGETQYF
V gene: TRBV7-8; D gene: .; J gene: TRBJ1-1; clone size: .; CDR3 DNA: TGTGCCAGCAGCTTAGGGAGGAACACTGAAGCTTTCTTT; CDR3 protein: CASSLGRNTEAFF
V gene: TRBV2; D gene: TRBD1; J gene: TRBJ1-6; clone size: .; CDR3 DNA: TGTGCCAGCAGTGAGACAGGGAACCAGATAAATAATTCACCCCTCCACTTT; CDR3 protein: CASSETGNQINNSPLHF
V gene: TRBV15; D gene: .; J gene: TRBJ1-3; clone size: .; CDR3 DNA: TGTGCCACCAGGGCGGGGGGCCGGGTCGCTGGAAACACCATATATTTT; CDR3 protein: CATRAGGRVAGNTIYF
V gene: TRBV5-1; D gene: TRBD1; J gene: TRBJ2-7; clone size: .; CDR3 DNA: TGCGCCAGCAGCTTGGCAGGGGGTCTGGGGCAGTACTTC; CDR3 protein: CASSLAGGLGQYF
V gene: TRBV5-1; D gene: .; J gene: TRBJ2-5; clone size: .; CDR3 DNA: TGCGCCAGCAGCTTGATCCTGGGCGGGACTGCACAAGAGACCCAGTACTTC; CDR3 protein: CASSLILGGTAQETQYF
V gene: TRBV10-3; D gene: TRBD1; J gene: TRBJ1-5; clone size: few; CDR3 DNA: TGTGCCATCAGGAAGGGACAGCTTAGCAATCAGCCCCAGCATTTT; CDR3 protein: CAIRKGQLSNQPQHF
V gene: TRBV2; D gene: .; J gene: TRBJ1-3; clone size: few; CDR3 DNA: TGTGCCAGCGGAACAGGGTTCTCTGGAAACACCATATATTTT; CDR3 protein: CASGTGFSGNTIYF